Following are 22 T cell receptor beta chains from one sample sequenced in a study of vaccination and CD4 T cells after COVID-19. These receptors' antigens are unknown. The Oncomine TCR Beta short-read assay generated sequence data from the DNA of cultured CD4+ T cells. Each CDR3 protein gets one entry after TCRdb re-called the PCR reads with MiXCR. In the table there are about 14,000 distinct CDR3 sequences, around 40% of which are singletons. Treatment: approximately 9-day PBMC culture with coronavirus spike peptide pools or control peptides (ViraFEST assay). The sequenced sample consisted of CD4+ T cells from blood, cultured in vitro. These receptors all come from a human donor who had recovered from COVID-19.

The DNA for the CDR3 is TGTGCCAGCAGCCTACAGGATCCGGGACAGTCTAATTCACCCCTCCACTTT. It codes for CASSLQDPGQSNSPLHF. The V gene is TRBV6-1, the J gene TRBJ1-6; 7 bases map to TRBD1. The germline gives CDR1 MNHNS, CDR2 SASEGT. The J segment lost 6 bases and the V segment lost 6 bases, leaving 14 bases of the junction unmatched. The CDR3 length is 17 residues.

This sequence joins TRBV7-2 and TRBJ1-5; D is possibly TRBD1 (6 bases). V lost 0 bases to trimming and J lost 6 bases, with 15 bases between them. This CDR3 contains 16 residues. The germline V gene has CDR1 SGHTA and CDR2 FQGNSA. CDR3 DNA sequence: TGTGCCAGCAGCTTAGCGGGGGCGTGGGCAAGTCAGCCCCAGCATTTT. Translating gives CASSLAGAWASQPQHF.

This clonotype was detected once. The gene calls are TRBV5-1 and TRBJ1-3; D may be TRBD1 (5 bases). V gave up 0 bases and J gave up 2 bases, with 9 bases separating them. The CDR3 is made up of 15 amino acids. Germline V gene lookup returns CDR1 SGHRS and CDR2 YFSETQ. The CDR3 sequence is CASSLAGGTGNTIYF. The CDR3 region has the DNA TGCGCCAGCAGCTTGGCCGGGGGAACTGGAAACACCATATATTTT.

Comment on this clonotype: A much larger clone sits a single nucleotide away, making a read error possible. The chain links TRBV20-1 to TRBJ1-2; 7 nucleotides agree with TRBD1. CDR1 is DFQATT, CDR2 SNEGSKA, per germline (reference sequence). The CDR3 is made up of 20 amino acids. Trimming removed 3 bases from V and 8 bases from J; junction bases left unmatched: 30. CDR3 coding DNA: TGCAGTGCTAGTTACCCCCCGAAGCCAGAGACAGGGATGAATACGGGCGGCTACACCTTC. This codes for CSASYPPKPETGMNTGGYTF.

This clonotype has a single count. This chain joins TRBV6-5 and TRBJ2-5; TRBD2 matches at 15 bases. The germline V gene encodes CDR1 MNHEY and CDR2 SVGAGI. Trimming took 0 bases from V and 4 from J; bases not matched to a gene: 6. CDR3 size: 18 residues. The CDR3 DNA follows: TGTGCCAGCAGTTACTCCCCGGGACTAGCGGGAGGTTCAGAGACCCAGTACTTC. Amino acid sequence: CASSYSPGLAGGSETQYF.

DNA of the CDR3: TGTGCCAGCAGCTTAGAGGCACACTACAATGAGCAGTTCTTC. It specifies CASSLEAHYNEQFF. V usage is TRBV7-2 and J usage is TRBJ2-1; no clear D gene. Germline V lookup: CDR1 SGHTA, CDR2 FQGNSA. CDR3 length: 14 residues. Trimming shortened V by 1 base and J by 3 bases, and 7 bases separated the two germline ends.

The CDR3 region is CAISELSSYGYTF. In DNA, the CDR3 is TGTGCCATCAGTGAGTTGTCGTCCTATGGCTACACCTTC. This sequence joins TRBV10-3 and TRBJ1-2, with no clear D. The germline V gene has CDR1 ENHRY and CDR2 SYGVKD. CDR3 length equals 13 residues. The germline V and J ends were trimmed by 1 base and 4 bases, with 7 bases remaining between them.

The chain employs TRBV20-1 and TRBJ2-4; the match to TRBD2 covers 13 bases. Trimming took 5 bases from V and 7 from J; bases not matched to a gene: 11. The CDR3 is 16 residues long. Germline CDR1 is DFQATT and CDR2 is SNEGSKA (reference sequence). DNA of the CDR3: TGCAGTGCTGTACTAGCGGGAGGGCTTACTTTTAACATTCAGTACTTC. This codes for CSAVLAGGLTFNIQYF.

The gene calls are TRBV20-1 and TRBJ2-5; 12 bases are shared with TRBD2. The CDR3 is made up of 16 amino acids. The germline V gene encodes CDR1 DFQATT and CDR2 SNEGSKA (reference sequence). V lost 3 bases, J lost 1 base, and 6 bases stayed unmatched. In nucleotides, the CDR3 is TGCAGTGCTAGGGCTAGCGGGAGGGCGTGCCAAGAGACCCAGTACTTC. This gives the protein CSARASGRACQETQYF.

The rearrangement links TRBV30 to TRBJ1-6; 9 nucleotides match TRBD1. CDR1 and CDR2 (germline): GTSNPN, SVGIG (reference sequence). The CDR3 sequence is 15 residues long. V shed 3 bases, J shed 7 bases, and the junction held 7 bases outside the gene matches. The CDR3 here is CAWRKLTGGNSPLHF. CDR3 DNA: TGTGCCTGGAGGAAACTGACAGGGGGAAATTCACCCCTCCACTTT.

V usage is TRBV6-5 and J usage is TRBJ2-7, with D possibly TRBD2 on 5 matching bases. Deletions cut 2 bases from V and 3 bases from J, with 11 bases between. CDR3 length: 14 amino acids. The germline V gene encodes CDR1 MNHEY and CDR2 SVGAGI. The CDR3 nucleotides read TGTGCCAGCAGTTACACGGGGAGAAGCTACGAGCAGTACTTC. It is translated as CASSYTGRSYEQYF.

This clonotype appeared once. The chain links TRBV12-3 or TRBV12-4 to TRBJ2-2, with 8 nucleotides matching TRBD2. The ends lost 4 bases at V and 0 bases at J; junction bases unmatched: 7. The CDR3 covers 17 residues. The chain's CDR3 is CASSYGSGTTNTGELFF. CDR3 DNA: TGTGCCAGCAGTTATGGTAGCGGGACCACGAACACCGGGGAGCTGTTTTTT.

This clonotype showed up just a few times. CDR3 DNA: TGTGCCACCAGCGTTCATGGGGGTCTCACCGGGGAGCTGTTTTTT. It specifies CATSVHGGLTGELFF. This chain links TRBV15 with TRBJ2-2; D may be TRBD1 or TRBD2 (5 bases each). The CDR3 length is 15 residues. Per the germline V gene, CDR1 is LNHNV and CDR2 is YYDKDF (reference sequence). Trimming took 5 bases from V and 4 from J, leaving 14 bases between them.

Written as DNA, the CDR3 is TGTGCCAGCAGCTCCAAGCTAGCGGGACCTAGCACAGATACGCAGTATTTT. Translated, it gives CASSSKLAGPSTDTQYF. The chain has TRBV5-4 and TRBJ2-3, with 9 bases that match TRBD2. V was clipped by 3 bases and J by 0 bases; unmatched bases: 8. CDR3 length: 17 residues. Germline assignment: CDR1 SGHNT and CDR2 YYREEE (reference sequence).

This clonotype was detected only once. The chain couples TRBV7-8 to TRBJ2-2; 8 bases line up with TRBD1. In germline, CDR1 is SGHVS, CDR2 FQNEAQ. The CDR3 sequence is 15 residues long. Germline trimming cut 1 base from V and 6 bases from J; bases unmatched to any gene: 4. In DNA, the CDR3 is TGTGCCAGCAGCTTAGGTTACAGGGGGTCCGGGGAGCTGTTTTTT. This gives the protein CASSLGYRGSGELFF.

This clonotype came up a few times. V gene TRBV15 combines with J gene TRBJ2-5; 8 nucleotides agree with TRBD1. V lost 2 bases, J lost 4 bases, and 6 bases stayed unmatched. Germline CDR1 is LNHNV and CDR2 is YYDKDF (reference sequence). CDR3 length: 15 residues. CDR3 residues: CATSRTGTGRETQYF. The CDR3 nucleotides read TGTGCCACCAGCAGAACCGGGACAGGTCGAGAGACCCAGTACTTC.

The chain joins TRBV2 to TRBJ2-7, with D tentatively TRBD1 (5 bases). V shed 5 bases and J shed 2 bases, with 13 bases lying between them. The CDR3 contains 14 residues. Germline CDR1 SNHLY, CDR2 FYNNEI. The CDR3 nucleotides read TGTGCCAGCAGTATACAGGCTACCCCCTACGAGCAGTACTTC. It translates to CASSIQATPYEQYF.

This chain uses TRBV7-9 with TRBJ2-5; tentatively, D is TRBD1 (7 bases). The CDR3 is 15 residues long. Trimming removed 5 bases at V and 1 base at J, with 14 bases between. CDR1 is SEHNR and CDR2 is FQNEAQ in the germline V gene (reference sequence). The DNA of the CDR3 is TGTGCCAGCAGCATACCTCAGGGGGGCCAAGAGACCCAGTACTTC. This codes for CASSIPQGGQETQYF.

The gene calls are TRBV6-1 and TRBJ1-2; D gene unclear. V lost 7 bases and J lost 5, with 11 bases in between. From germline, CDR1 is MNHNS and CDR2 SASEGT. This CDR3 comprises 12 residues. The CDR3 sequence: CASTSGSYGYTF. In DNA, the CDR3 is TGTGCCAGCACATCAGGATCTTATGGCTACACCTTC.

Comment on this clonotype: One junction end disagrees with the germline gene, perhaps due to a read error. The V gene is TRBV2, the J gene TRBJ1-2; TRBD1 might be the D (5 bases). Germline CDR1 reads SNHLY; CDR2 reads FYNNEI. The CDR3 is made up of 14 amino acids. CDR3 in DNA: TGTGCCAGCAGTCCACGACAGCCTAACTATGGCTGCACCTTC. Its protein product is CASSPRQPNYGCTF.

The J gene is TRBJ1-1, the V gene TRBV20-1; D unresolved. There are 10 residues in the CDR3. Germline CDR1 and CDR2: DFQATT and SNEGSKA (reference sequence). With 5 bases removed from V and 8 bases from J, the gap between germline ends came to 9 bases. CDR3 DNA sequence: TGCAGTGCTCTCCGGGAGGAAGCTTTCTTT. This gives the protein CSALREEAFF.

In this sample, this clonotype turned up a few times. This chain joins TRBV20-1 and TRBJ1-4, with no clear D. The CDR3 has 14 amino acids. The V end was cut by 0 bases, the J end by 8 bases, with 13 bases between. CDR1 is DFQATT and CDR2 is SNEGSKA in the germline V gene (reference sequence). This chain's CDR3 is CSARDSGDREKLFF. CDR3 nucleotide sequence: TGCAGTGCTAGAGACTCAGGAGACCGGGAAAAACTGTTTTTT.